This T cell receptor (beta chain) is drawn from a study of CD4 and CD8 cells across lung adenocarcinoma regions. Using its own MiXCR run on the PCR reads, TCRdb lists one record per CDR3 protein. The repertoire includes some 4,000 distinct CDR3 sequences, around three fifths of them detected once, and 15% to 20% sits in the top ten. The sample holds a few counts of this clonotype. Samples came from patients with localized non-small cell lung adenocarcinoma. This CDR3 region has 12 residues. Germline-derived CDR1 and CDR2 are ENHRY and SYGVKD. The germline V and J ends were trimmed by 10 bases and 6 bases, with 13 bases remaining between them.

This receptor was identified in a male donor with lung adenocarcinoma. The CD4 and CD8 labels of this study may be unreliable. This sequence joins TRBV10-3 and TRBJ2-1, with D perhaps TRBD2 (6 bases). The sequenced material came from CD4+ T cells from the margin of a lung tumor. CDR3 coding DNA: TGTGCCACGGCGACTAGTAGCAATGAGCAGTTCTTC. As protein: CATATSSNEQFF.